Shown below are 9 T cell receptor beta chains from a single sample sequenced in a study of T cells after posttransplantation cyclophosphamide. Assay: immunoSEQ multiplex PCR; the TCRdb copy retains only in-frame clones and omits some. The sample contains about 21,000 clones, nearly 99% of which appear only once. The sequencing input was naive CD8+ T cells sorted from PBMCs. The receptors come from a middle-aged man in good health, CMV-negative, and a related stem cell transplant donor.

The rearrangement joins TRBV28 to TRBJ1-5, with 9 bases identical to TRBD1. V trimming: 1 base; J trimming: 11 bases; junction bases outside the gene matches: 6. Germline CDR1 reads MDHEN; CDR2 reads SYDVKM. CDR3 length equals 14 residues. CDR3: CASSLSQGASTQHF. Here the CDR3 DNA reads TGTGCCAGCAGTTTATCACAGGGGGCCTCGACCCAGCATTTT.

The chain couples TRBV27 to TRBJ2-7, with 8 bases aligning to TRBD2. There are 14 residues in the CDR3. With 4 bases clipped from V and 1 base from J, the junction kept 3 bases outside the gene matches. Germline V gene data show CDR1 as MNHEY and CDR2 as SMNVEV (reference sequence). CDR3 amino acids: CASSSGLGSYEQYF. The DNA for the CDR3 is TGTGCCAGCAGTTCGGGACTAGGTTCCTACGAGCAGTACTTC.

The rearrangement joins TRBV7-2 to TRBJ1-1; 7 nucleotides match TRBD1. CDR1 SGHTA and CDR2 FQGNSA come from the germline V gene. CDR3 size: 16 residues. V lost 0 bases to trimming and J lost 6 bases; unmatched junction nucleotides: 10. The CDR3 nucleotides are TGTGCCAGCAGCTTAGCGCGAGGGGGCCCACGGGCTGAAGCTTTCTTT. Translation gives CASSLARGGPRAEAFF.

V is TRBV6-1 and J is TRBJ1-2, with 7 bases that match TRBD1. The CDR3 totals 15 residues. CDR1 MNHNS and CDR2 SASEGT come from the germline V gene. Trimming cost V 2 bases and J 5 bases; bases outside gene matches: 8. The CDR3 loop reads CASSEWGQYYYGYTF. Written as DNA, the CDR3 is TGTGCCAGCAGTGAATGGGGACAGTATTATTATGGCTACACCTTC.

The V call is TRBV5-6, the J call TRBJ1-4; 12 bases match TRBD1. The CDR3 loop spans 16 amino acids. The germline CDR1 and CDR2 sequences are SGHDT and YYEEEE. Trimming took 2 bases from V and 2 from J; bases not matched to a gene: 1. This chain's CDR3 is CASSFGTGGTNEKLFF. The CDR3 region has the DNA TGTGCCAGCAGCTTTGGGACAGGGGGCACTAATGAAAAACTGTTTTTT.

The chain recombines TRBV15 with TRBJ2-7, with D maybe TRBD2 (7 bases). With 4 bases removed from V and 5 bases from J, the gap between germline ends came to 15 bases. Germline V gives CDR1 LNHNV, CDR2 YYDKDF (reference sequence). The length of the CDR3 is 14 residues. DNA of the CDR3: TGTGCCACCAGCAATGATCGGGGGGCGAACGAGCAGTACTTC. Encoded protein: CATSNDRGANEQYF. Variable domain in full (rest from reference TRBV15 and TRBJ2-7): DAMVIQNPRYQVTQFGKPVTLSCSQTLNHNVMYWYQQKSSQAPKLLFHYYDKDFNNEADTPDNFQSRRPNTSFCFLDIRSPGLGDTAMYLCATSNDRGANEQYFGPGTRLTVT.

The V gene is TRBV29-1, the J gene TRBJ2-3; 11 bases line up with TRBD2. The CDR3 totals 15 residues. V gave up 1 base and J gave up 0 bases; unmatched junction bases: 0. CDR1 is SQVTM and CDR2 is ANQGSEA in the germline V gene. CDR3 in amino acids: CSVEGLAGSTDTQYF. Written as DNA, the CDR3 is TGCAGCGTTGAAGGACTAGCGGGGAGCACAGATACGCAGTATTTT.

The V call is TRBV4-2, the J call TRBJ1-1; D is uncertain. Germline V gene lookup returns CDR1 LGHNA and CDR2 YNFKEQ. The CDR3 has 14 amino acids. Deletions cut 2 bases from V and 6 bases from J, with 13 bases between. Written as DNA, the CDR3 is TGTGCCAGCAGCCAAAGCAACGCTCAAGCTGAAGCTTTCTTT. Translation: CASSQSNAQAEAFF.

The chain carries TRBV2 and TRBJ2-1; perhaps TRBD2 as D (6 bases). Deletions cut 7 bases from V and 0 bases from J, with 13 bases between. Germline V gene sequence: CDR1 SNHLY, CDR2 FYNNEI. The CDR3 loop spans 15 amino acids. The CDR3 spells CASTKDYSSYNEQFF. Written as DNA, the CDR3 is TGTGCCAGCACTAAGGACTACTCCTCCTACAATGAGCAGTTCTTC.